Each of the 10 T cell receptor beta chains below was sequenced from the same sample in a study of blood T cells in healthy people across ages. Through a sample-barcoded 5' primer and a J-beta primer mix, a second PCR was run for roughly 7 to 11 cycles. Using its own MiXCR run on the 5' RACE reads, TCRdb lists one record per CDR3 protein. The sample lists around 690,000 distinct CDR3 sequences, 58% occurring once. The source material was blood. The receptors here all came from a man in his 60s in good health.

The J gene is TRBJ1-1, the V gene TRBV5-1; D is unresolved. Germline CDR1 SGHRS, CDR2 YFSETQ. This CDR3 is built from 13 residues. V was trimmed by 4 bases and J by 0 bases, leaving 7 bases between them. The CDR3 protein is CASSISMNTEAFF. The CDR3 bases are TGCGCCAGCAGCATTTCGATGAACACTGAAGCTTTCTTT.

This clonotype was seen a few times. The genes are TRBV10-3 and TRBJ1-2; TRBD1 aligns across 7 bases. The CDR3 extends over 15 amino acids. Germline CDR1 is ENHRY and CDR2 is SYGVKD. Germline trimming cut 3 bases from V and 0 bases from J; bases unmatched to any gene: 4. The CDR3 DNA sequence: TGTGCCATCAGTGAACCAGGACAGGCTAACTATGGCTACACCTTC. It encodes CAISEPGQANYGYTF.

The chain couples TRBV12-3 or TRBV12-4 to TRBJ2-7; weak D call: TRBD1 (6 bases). The CDR3 length is 13 residues. CDR3 residues: CGNNDRPHYEQYF. The CDR3 DNA is TGTGGCAACAACGACAGGCCCCACTACGAGCAGTACTTC.

The chain links TRBV5-6 to TRBJ2-7; D remains unclear. In germline, CDR1 is SGHDT, CDR2 YYEEEE. The CDR3 contains 13 residues. V was shortened by 4 bases and J by 6 bases, with 14 bases between the two germline ends. The CDR3 protein is CASSRGRPREQYF. The CDR3 DNA reads TGTGCCAGCAGCAGAGGCAGACCCCGCGAGCAGTACTTC. Full variable domain (outside the CDR3, taken from reference TRBV5-6 and TRBJ2-7): DAGVTQSPTHLIKTRGQQVTLRCSPKSGHDTVSWYQQALGQGPQFIFQYYEEEERQRGNFPDRFSGHQFPNYSSELNVNALLLGDSALYLCASSRGRPREQYFGPGTRLTVT.

This clonotype was counted a few times. J is TRBJ1-5 and V is TRBV12-3 or TRBV12-4, with no clear D. V lost 3 bases and J lost 7, with 7 bases in between. This CDR3 spans 12 amino acids. The CDR3 loop reads CASSFGGQPQHF. CDR3 DNA sequence: TGTGCCAGCAGTTTTGGAGGCCAGCCCCAGCATTTT.

The chain uses TRBV11-2 and TRBJ2-1; no clear D gene. Deletions cut 2 bases from V and 8 bases from J, with 4 bases between. In germline, CDR1 is SGHAT, CDR2 FQNNGV. The CDR3 sequence is 11 residues long. This CDR3 reads CASSLLYEQFF. CDR3 sequence (DNA): TGTGCCAGCAGCTTATTATATGAGCAGTTCTTC.

The chain employs TRBV10-2 and TRBJ1-5; D ambiguous. The CDR3 length is 16 residues. V lost 2 bases to trimming and J lost 0 bases, with 11 bases between them. Germline V CDR1 and CDR2: WSHSY, SAAADI. The CDR3 DNA follows: TGCGCCAGCAGTGAGATGGCAGGCTATAGCAATCAGCCCCAGCATTTT. It encodes CASSEMAGYSNQPQHF.

This clonotype was picked up a small number of times. The chain is built from TRBV4-2 and TRBJ2-3; the D is unclear. Trimming took off 1 base at V and 5 bases at J, with 10 bases between the two ends. CDR3 size: 14 residues. Germline assignment: CDR1 LGHNA and CDR2 YNFKEQ. CDR3 region: CASSQGLLGDTQYF. Written as DNA, the CDR3 is TGTGCCAGCAGCCAAGGCCTGCTGGGAGATACGCAGTATTTT.

This chain joins TRBV27 and TRBJ2-1; perhaps TRBD2 as D (5 bases). The CDR3 runs 12 residues. CDR1 MNHEY and CDR2 SMNVEV come from the germline V gene (reference sequence). Trimming shortened V by 5 bases and J by 9 bases, and 11 bases separated the two germline ends. DNA of the CDR3: TGTGCCAGCAGTCCCAGCGGCGGTGAGCAGTTCTTC. Translating gives CASSPSGGEQFF.

This rearrangement joins TRBV2 to TRBJ2-3; 7 bases match TRBD2. CDR1 is SNHLY, CDR2 FYNNEI, per germline. CDR3 length: 14 residues. Germline trimming cut 4 bases from V and 5 bases from J; bases unmatched to any gene: 6. CDR3 in amino acids: CASSGTRSGDTQYF. Written as DNA, the CDR3 is TGTGCCAGCAGTGGGACTAGGAGCGGAGATACGCAGTATTTT. Variable domain in full (rest from reference TRBV2 and TRBJ2-3): EPEVTQTPSHQVTQMGQEVILRCVPISNHLYFYWYRQILGQKVEFLVSFYNNEISEKSEIFDDQFSVERPDGSNFTLKIRSTKLEDSAMYFCASSGTRSGDTQYFGPGTRLTVL.